This T cell receptor (beta chain) was identified in a study of T cell repertoires in cytomegalovirus infection. As for the study in general: CMV epitopes used comprised recently identified HLA-C-restricted ones and well-studied HLA-B-restricted ones. From public TCR beta signatures came an indication of both CMV infection and matching HLA type. General observations from the study: Carriers of CMV plus the relevant HLA were identified by cumulative public TCR beta family frequency.

TCRdb fed the reads into MiXCR, producing one record per CDR3 protein. The sample shows more than 300,000 distinct CDR3 sequences, just under 35% of them seen only once. CDR1 is SGHRS, CDR2 YFSETQ, per germline. The CDR3 spans 13 residues. Trimming left V 0 bases short and J 2 bases short, with 6 bases between. As concerns this clonotype: What it recognizes is unknown.

This sequence joins TRBV5-1 and TRBJ2-7; tentative D call: TRBD2 (5 bases). This clonotype was obtained from a human donor in good health (CMV status not recorded). Some clones in this sample may be carry-over from other donors' samples. The sample here was cultured PBMCs, taken from culture after CMV antigen stimulation. The CDR3 loop is CASSLVGTYEQYF. In DNA form, the CDR3 reads TGCGCCAGCAGCTTGGTCGGGACCTACGAGCAGTACTTC. The entire variable domain, with the rest obtained from reference TRBV5-1 and TRBJ2-7, is as follows: KAGVTQTPRYLIKTRGQQVTLSCSPISGHRSVSWYQQTPGQGLQFLFEYFSETQRNKGNFPGRFSGRQFSNSRSEMNVSTLELGDSALYLCASSLVGTYEQYFGPGTRLTVT.